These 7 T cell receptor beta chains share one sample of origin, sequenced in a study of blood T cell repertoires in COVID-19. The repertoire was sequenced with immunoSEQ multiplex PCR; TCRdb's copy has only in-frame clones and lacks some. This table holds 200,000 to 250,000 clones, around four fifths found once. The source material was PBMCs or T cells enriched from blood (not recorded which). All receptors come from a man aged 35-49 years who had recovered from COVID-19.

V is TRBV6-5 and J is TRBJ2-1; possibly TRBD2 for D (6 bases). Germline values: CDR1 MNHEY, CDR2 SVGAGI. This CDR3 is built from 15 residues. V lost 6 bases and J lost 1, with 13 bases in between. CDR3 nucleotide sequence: TGTGCCAGCAGGACGACGGGGGATTCCTACAATGAGCAGTTCTTC. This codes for CASRTTGDSYNEQFF.

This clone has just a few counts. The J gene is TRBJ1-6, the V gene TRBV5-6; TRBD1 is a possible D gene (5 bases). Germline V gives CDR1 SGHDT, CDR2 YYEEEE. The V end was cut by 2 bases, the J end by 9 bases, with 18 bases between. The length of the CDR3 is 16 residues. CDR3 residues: CASSFDQGGSGSPLHF. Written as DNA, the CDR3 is TGTGCCAGCAGCTTCGACCAGGGCGGATCGGGTTCACCCCTCCACTTT.

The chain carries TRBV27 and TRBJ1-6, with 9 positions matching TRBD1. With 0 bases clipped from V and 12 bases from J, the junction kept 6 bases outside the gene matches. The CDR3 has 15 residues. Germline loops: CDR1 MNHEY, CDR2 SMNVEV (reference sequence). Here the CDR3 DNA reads TGTGCCAGCAGTTTATCCTGGGGACAGGGACGACCCCTCCACTTT. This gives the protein CASSLSWGQGRPLHF.

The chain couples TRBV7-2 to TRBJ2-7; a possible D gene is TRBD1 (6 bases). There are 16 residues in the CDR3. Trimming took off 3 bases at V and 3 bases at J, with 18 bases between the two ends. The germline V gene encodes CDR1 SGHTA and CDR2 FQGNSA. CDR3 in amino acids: CASSLLGDNGGYEQYF. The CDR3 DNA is TGTGCCAGCAGCTTGCTTGGGGACAATGGTGGCTACGAGCAGTACTTC. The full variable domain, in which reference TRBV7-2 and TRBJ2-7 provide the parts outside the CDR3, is GAGVSQSPSNKVTEKGKDVELRCDPISGHTALYWYRQSLGQGLEFLIYFQGNSAPDKSGLPSDRFSAERTGGSVSTLTIQRTQQEDSAVYLCASSLLGDNGGYEQYFGPGTRLTVT.

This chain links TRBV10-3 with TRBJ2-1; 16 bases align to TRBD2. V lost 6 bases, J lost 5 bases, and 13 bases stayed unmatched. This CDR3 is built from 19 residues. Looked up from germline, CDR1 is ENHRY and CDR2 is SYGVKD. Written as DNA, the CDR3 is TGTGCCATCAGGGACGCCGGGACTAGCGGGGGGGCTCAGAACAATGAGCAGTTCTTC. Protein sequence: CAIRDAGTSGGAQNNEQFF.

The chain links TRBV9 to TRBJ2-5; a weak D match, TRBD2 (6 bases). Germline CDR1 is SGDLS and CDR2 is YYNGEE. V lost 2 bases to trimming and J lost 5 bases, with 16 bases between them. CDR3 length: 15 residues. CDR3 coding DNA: TGTGCCAGCAGCGTCGGAGGGGCGTATGGGGAGACCCAGTACTTC. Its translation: CASSVGGAYGETQYF.

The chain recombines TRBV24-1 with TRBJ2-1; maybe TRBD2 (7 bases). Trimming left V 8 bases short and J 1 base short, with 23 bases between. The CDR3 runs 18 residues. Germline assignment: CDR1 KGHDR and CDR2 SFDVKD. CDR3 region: CATTSARGGPTSYNEQFF. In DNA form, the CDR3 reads TGTGCCACCACCAGTGCGAGGGGGGGTCCTACTTCCTACAATGAGCAGTTCTTC.